This T cell receptor (beta chain) was obtained from a study of shared T cell receptors in the human thymus. CDR3 size: 13 residues. The germline gives CDR1 LGHNA, CDR2 YSLEER. Germline trimming cut 3 bases from V and 15 bases from J; bases unmatched to any gene: 11. Generated by immunoSEQ multiplex PCR, the TCRdb table keeps only in-frame clones and is missing some. The data contain fewer than 700,000 clones, roughly 88% of them singletons. A further study also used this sample, focusing on human thymus T cells. That paper states: Healthy Finnish infants undergoing corrective surgery for congenital heart defects were used as donors. Among thymic and blood repertoires, usage of V and J genes appeared biased.

This receptor was identified in a boy under three years old with a congenital heart defect. The sample was thymocytes. This chain connects TRBV4-3 to TRBJ2-1, with 7 nucleotides matching TRBD2. The CDR3: CASSQGGDERLFF. As DNA, the CDR3 is TGCGCCAGCAGCCAGGGAGGGGATGAGCGTCTGTTCTTC.